This T cell receptor beta chain was recovered during a study of response to subunit inactivated influenza vaccine. Deletions cut 2 bases from V and 5 bases from J, with 13 bases between. The CDR3 is 15 amino acids. CDR1 and CDR2 (germline): MDHEN, SYDVKM. This clonotype was picked up a small number of times. TCRdb passed the RT-PCR reads through MiXCR, listing each CDR3 protein once. The sample has 450,000 to 600,000 distinct CDR3 sequences, roughly 7.6% seen once. The J gene is TRBJ1-5, the V gene TRBV28; no definite D call. This TCR came from a man aged 50-75 years who received an inactivated influenza vaccine. Material: PBMCs from blood, obtained about 23 months after vaccination. CDR3 amino acids: CASSLGQADYQPQHF. Here the CDR3 DNA reads TGTGCCAGCAGTTTAGGGCAGGCGGATTATCAGCCCCAGCATTTT.